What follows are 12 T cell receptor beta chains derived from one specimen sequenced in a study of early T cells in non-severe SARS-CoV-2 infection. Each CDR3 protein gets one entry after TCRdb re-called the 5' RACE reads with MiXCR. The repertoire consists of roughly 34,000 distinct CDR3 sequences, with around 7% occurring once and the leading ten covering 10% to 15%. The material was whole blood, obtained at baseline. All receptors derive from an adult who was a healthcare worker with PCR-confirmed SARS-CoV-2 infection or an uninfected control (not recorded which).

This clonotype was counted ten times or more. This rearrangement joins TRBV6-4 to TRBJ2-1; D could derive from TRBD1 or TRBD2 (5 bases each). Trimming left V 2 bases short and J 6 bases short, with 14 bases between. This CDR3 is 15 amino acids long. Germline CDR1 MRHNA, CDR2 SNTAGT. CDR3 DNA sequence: TGTGCCAGCAGTGACGACCCAGGGACGGTCAATGAGCAGTTCTTC. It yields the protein CASSDDPGTVNEQFF.

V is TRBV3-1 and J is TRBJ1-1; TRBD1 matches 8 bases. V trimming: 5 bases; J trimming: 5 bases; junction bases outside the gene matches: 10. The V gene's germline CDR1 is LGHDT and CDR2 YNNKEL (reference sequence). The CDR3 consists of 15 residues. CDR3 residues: CASSAGGSRGTEAFF. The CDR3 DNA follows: TGTGCCAGCAGCGCAGGGGGCTCTAGGGGAACTGAAGCTTTCTTT.

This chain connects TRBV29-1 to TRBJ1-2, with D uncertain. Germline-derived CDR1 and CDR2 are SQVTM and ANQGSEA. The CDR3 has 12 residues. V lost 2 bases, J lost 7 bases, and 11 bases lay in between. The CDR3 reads CSVERQSSGYTF. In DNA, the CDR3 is TGCAGCGTTGAACGGCAATCAAGTGGCTACACCTTC.

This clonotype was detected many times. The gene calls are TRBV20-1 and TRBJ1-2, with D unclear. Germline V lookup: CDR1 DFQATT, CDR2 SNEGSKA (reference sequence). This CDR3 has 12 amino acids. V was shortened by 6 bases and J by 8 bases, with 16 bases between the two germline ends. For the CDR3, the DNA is TGCAGTGCGCATACTATGGTATACGGCTACACCTTC. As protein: CSAHTMVYGYTF.

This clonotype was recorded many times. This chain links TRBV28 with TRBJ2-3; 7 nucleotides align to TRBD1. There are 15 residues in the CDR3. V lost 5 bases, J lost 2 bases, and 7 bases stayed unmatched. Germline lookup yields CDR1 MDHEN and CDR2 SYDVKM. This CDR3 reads CASSGTVESTDTQYF. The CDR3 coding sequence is TGTGCCAGCAGTGGGACAGTAGAGTCCACAGATACGCAGTATTTT.

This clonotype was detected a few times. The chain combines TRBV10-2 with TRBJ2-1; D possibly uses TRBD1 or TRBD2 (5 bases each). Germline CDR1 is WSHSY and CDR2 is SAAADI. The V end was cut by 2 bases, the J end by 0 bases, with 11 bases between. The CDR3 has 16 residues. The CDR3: CASSEDGTSSYNEQFF. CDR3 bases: TGCGCCAGCAGTGAGGACGGGACGAGCTCCTACAATGAGCAGTTCTTC.

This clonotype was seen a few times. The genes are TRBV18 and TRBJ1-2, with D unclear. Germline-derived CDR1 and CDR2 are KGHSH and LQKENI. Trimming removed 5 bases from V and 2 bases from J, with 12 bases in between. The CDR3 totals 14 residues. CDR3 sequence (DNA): TGTGCCAGCTCATCAAGTGGACGGAACTATGGCTACACCTTC. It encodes CASSSSGRNYGYTF.

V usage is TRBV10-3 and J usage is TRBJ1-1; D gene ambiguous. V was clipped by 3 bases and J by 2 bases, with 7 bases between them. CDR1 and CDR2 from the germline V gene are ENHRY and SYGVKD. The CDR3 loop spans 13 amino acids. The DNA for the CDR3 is TGTGCCATCAGTGACAGGTTCAACACTGAAGCTTTCTTT. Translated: CAISDRFNTEAFF.

CDR3 nucleotide sequence: TGTGCCATCATGGCGGGAGCTGAAGCGAAGACCCAGTACTTC. This codes for CAIMAGAEAKTQYF. The rearrangement joins TRBV10-3 to TRBJ2-5; TRBD2 matches at 7 bases. V trimming: 7 bases; J trimming: 6 bases; junction bases outside the gene matches: 11. The V gene's germline CDR1 is ENHRY and CDR2 SYGVKD. The CDR3 runs to 14 residues.

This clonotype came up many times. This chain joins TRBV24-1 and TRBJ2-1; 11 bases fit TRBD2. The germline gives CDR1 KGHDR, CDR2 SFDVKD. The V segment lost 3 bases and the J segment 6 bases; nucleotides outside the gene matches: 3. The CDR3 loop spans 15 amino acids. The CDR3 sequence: CATSDVGTSGNEQFF. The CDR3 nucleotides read TGTGCCACCAGTGATGTCGGGACTAGCGGCAATGAGCAGTTCTTC.

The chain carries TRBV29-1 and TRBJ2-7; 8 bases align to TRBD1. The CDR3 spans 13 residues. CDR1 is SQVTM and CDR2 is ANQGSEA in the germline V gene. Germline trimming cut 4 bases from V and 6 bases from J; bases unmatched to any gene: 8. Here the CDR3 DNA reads TGCAGCGTTGGGGACAGGTCCCTTATCGAGCAGTACTTC. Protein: CSVGDRSLIEQYF.

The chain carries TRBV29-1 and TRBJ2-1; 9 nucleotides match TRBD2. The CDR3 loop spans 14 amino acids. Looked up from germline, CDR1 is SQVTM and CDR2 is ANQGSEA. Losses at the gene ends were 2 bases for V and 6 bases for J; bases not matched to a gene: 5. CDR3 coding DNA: TGCAGCGTTGAAATAGCGGGAGTGGGCAATGAGCAGTTCTTC. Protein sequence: CSVEIAGVGNEQFF.